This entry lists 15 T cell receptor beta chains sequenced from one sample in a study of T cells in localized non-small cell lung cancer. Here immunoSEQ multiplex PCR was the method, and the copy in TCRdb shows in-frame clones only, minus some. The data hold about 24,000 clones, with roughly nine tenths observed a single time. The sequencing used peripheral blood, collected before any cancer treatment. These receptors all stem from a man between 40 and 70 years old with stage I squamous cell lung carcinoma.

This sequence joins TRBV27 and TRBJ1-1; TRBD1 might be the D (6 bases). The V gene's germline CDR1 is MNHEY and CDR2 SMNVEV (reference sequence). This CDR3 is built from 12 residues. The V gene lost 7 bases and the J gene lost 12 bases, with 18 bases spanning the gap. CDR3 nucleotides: TGTGCCAGCACCCCGGATGGGGGGCCGACTTTCTTT. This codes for CASTPDGGPTFF.

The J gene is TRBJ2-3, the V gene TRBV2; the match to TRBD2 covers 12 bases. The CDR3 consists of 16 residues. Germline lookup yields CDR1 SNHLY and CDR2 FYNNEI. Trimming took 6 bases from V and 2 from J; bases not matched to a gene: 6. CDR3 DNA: TGTGCCAGCAGATGGACTAGCGGGGCAGACACAGATACGCAGTATTTT. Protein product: CASRWTSGADTDTQYF.

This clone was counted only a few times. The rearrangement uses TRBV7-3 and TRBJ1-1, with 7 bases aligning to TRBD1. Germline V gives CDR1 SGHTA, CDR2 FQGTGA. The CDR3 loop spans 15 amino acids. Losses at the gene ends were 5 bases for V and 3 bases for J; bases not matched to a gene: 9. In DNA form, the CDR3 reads TGTGCCAGCAGCCTACAGGGGAGCGGGGACACTGAAGCTTTCTTT. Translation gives CASSLQGSGDTEAFF.

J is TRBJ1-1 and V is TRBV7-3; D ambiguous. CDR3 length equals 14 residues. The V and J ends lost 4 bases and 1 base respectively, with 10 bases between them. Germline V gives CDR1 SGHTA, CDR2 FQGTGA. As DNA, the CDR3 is TGTGCCAGCAGCTCCTATCCTGGGAACACTGAAGCTTTCTTT. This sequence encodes CASSSYPGNTEAFF. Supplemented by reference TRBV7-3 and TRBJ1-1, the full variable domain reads GAGVSQTPSNKVTEKGKYVELRCDPISGHTALYWYRQSLGQGPEFLIYFQGTGAADDSGLPNDRFFAVRPEGSVSTLKIQRTERGDSAVYLCASSSYPGNTEAFFGQGTRLTVV.

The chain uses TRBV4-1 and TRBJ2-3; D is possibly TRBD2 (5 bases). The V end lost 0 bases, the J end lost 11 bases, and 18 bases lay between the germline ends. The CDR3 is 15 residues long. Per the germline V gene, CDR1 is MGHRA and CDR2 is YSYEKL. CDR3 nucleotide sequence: TGCGCCAGCAGCCAAGATCTAACGAGAGGGCGAGGGCAGTATTTT. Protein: CASSQDLTRGRGQYF.

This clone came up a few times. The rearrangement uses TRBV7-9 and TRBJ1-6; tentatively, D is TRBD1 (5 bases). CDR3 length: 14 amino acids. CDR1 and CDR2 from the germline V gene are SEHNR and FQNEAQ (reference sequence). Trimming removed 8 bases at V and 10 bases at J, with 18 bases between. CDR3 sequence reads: CASSRGGSGSPLHF. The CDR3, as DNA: TGTGCCAGCTCACGCGGCGGTTCAGGGTCACCCCTCCACTTT.

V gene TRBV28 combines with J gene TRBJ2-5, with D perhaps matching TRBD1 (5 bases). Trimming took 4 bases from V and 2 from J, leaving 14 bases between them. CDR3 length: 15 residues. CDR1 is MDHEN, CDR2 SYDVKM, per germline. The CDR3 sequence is CASSYSVGAQETQYF. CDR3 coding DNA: TGTGCCAGCAGTTACTCGGTAGGGGCACAAGAGACCCAGTACTTC.

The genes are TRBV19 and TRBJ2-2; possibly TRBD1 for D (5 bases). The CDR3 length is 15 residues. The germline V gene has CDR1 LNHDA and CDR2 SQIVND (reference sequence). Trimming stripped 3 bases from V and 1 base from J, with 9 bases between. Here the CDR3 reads CASSIYQGNTGELFF. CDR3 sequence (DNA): TGTGCCAGTAGTATCTACCAGGGGAACACCGGGGAGCTGTTTTTT.

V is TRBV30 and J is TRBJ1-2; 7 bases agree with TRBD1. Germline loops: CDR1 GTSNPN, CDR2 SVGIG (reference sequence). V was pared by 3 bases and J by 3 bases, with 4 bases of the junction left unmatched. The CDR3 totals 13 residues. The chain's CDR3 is CAWRTGKYYGYTF. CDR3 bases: TGTGCCTGGAGGACAGGGAAGTACTATGGCTACACCTTC.

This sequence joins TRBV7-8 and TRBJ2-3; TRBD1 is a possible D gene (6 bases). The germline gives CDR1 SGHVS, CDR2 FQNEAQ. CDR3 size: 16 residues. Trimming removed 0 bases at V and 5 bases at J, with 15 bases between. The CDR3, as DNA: TGTGCCAGCAGCTTAGCGTGGCAGGTCAGGGGAGATACGCAGTATTTT. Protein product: CASSLAWQVRGDTQYF.

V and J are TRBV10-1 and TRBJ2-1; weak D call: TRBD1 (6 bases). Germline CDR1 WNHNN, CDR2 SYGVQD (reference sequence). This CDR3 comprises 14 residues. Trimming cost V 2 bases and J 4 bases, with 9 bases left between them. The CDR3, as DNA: TGCGCCAGCAGTGAGCACAGGGAGTACAATGAGCAGTTCTTC. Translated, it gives CASSEHREYNEQFF.

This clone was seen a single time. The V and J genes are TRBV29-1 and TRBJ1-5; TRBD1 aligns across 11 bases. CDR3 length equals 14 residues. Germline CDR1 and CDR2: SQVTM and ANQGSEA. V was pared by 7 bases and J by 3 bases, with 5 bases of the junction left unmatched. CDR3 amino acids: CSARDRGFNQPQHF. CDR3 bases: TGCAGCGCACGGGACAGGGGGTTCAATCAGCCCCAGCATTTT.

This chain's CDR3 is CASSKVDSFLEQYF. The CDR3, as DNA: TGTGCCAGCAGCAAGGTGGACAGCTTCTTGGAGCAGTACTTC. The chain links TRBV7-8 to TRBJ2-7, with D maybe TRBD1 (6 bases). Between the trimmed V and J ends, which lost 5 bases and 7 bases, there was a span of 18 bases. The germline V gene has CDR1 SGHVS and CDR2 FQNEAQ. The CDR3 runs to 14 residues.

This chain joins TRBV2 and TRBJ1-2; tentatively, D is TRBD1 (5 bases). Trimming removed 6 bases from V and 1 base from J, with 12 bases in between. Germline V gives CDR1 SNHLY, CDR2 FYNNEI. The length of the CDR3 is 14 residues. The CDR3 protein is CASRRAGFNYGYTF. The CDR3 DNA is TGTGCCAGCAGGAGGGCAGGGTTTAACTATGGCTACACCTTC.

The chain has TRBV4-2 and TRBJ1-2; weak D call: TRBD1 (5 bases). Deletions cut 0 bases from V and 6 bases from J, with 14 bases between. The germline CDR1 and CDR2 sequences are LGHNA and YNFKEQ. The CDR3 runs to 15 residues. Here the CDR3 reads CASSQDWTQLDGYTF. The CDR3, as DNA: TGTGCCAGCAGCCAAGATTGGACACAGCTGGATGGCTACACCTTC.